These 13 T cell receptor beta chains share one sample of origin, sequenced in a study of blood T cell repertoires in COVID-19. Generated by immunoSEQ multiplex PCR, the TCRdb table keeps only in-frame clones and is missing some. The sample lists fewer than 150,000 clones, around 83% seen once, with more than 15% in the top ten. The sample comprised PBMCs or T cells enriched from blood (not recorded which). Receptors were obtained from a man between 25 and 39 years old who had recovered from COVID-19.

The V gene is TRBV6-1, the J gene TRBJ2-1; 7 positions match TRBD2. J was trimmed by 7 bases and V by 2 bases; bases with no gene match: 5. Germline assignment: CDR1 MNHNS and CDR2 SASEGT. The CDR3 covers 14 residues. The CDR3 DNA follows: TGTGCCAGCAGTGAATTTCGGGGGGATAATGAGCAGTTCTTC. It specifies CASSEFRGDNEQFF.

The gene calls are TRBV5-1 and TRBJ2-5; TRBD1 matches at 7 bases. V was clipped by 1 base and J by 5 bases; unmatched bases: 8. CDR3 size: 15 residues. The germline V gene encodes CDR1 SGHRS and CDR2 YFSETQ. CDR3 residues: CASSLRDSSLETQYF. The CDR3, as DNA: TGCGCCAGCAGCTTGAGGGACAGTTCTTTGGAGACCCAGTACTTC.

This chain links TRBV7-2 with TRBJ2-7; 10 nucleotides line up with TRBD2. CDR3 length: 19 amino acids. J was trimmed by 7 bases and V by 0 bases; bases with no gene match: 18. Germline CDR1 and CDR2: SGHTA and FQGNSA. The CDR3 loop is CASSLALPGLAPGIGEQYV. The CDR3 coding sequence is TGTGCCAGCAGCTTAGCATTACCGGGACTAGCGCCGGGAATAGGGGAGCAGTACGTC.

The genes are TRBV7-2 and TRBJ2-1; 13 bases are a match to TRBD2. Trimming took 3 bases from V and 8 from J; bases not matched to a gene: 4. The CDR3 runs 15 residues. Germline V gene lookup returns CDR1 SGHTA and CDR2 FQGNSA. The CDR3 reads CASSFRTSGSYEQFF. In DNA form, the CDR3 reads TGTGCCAGCAGCTTCCGGACTAGCGGGAGCTATGAGCAGTTCTTC.

CDR3 sequence reads: CASTNGDSKNQPQHF. CDR3 DNA: TGTGCCAGCACGAACGGGGACAGCAAGAATCAGCCCCAGCATTTT. V and J are TRBV6-5 and TRBJ1-5, with 7 bases identical to TRBD1. The CDR3 is made up of 15 amino acids. V shed 7 bases and J 4 bases; nucleotides not matched to a gene: 10. Germline CDR1 reads MNHEY; CDR2 reads SVGAGI.

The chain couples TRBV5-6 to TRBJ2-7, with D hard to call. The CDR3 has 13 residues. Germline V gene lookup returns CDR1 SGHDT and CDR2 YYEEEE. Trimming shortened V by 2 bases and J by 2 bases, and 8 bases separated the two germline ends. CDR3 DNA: TGTGCCAGCAGCTTTACTTCGGCCTACGAGCAGTACTTC. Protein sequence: CASSFTSAYEQYF. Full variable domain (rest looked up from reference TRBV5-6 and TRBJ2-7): DAGVTQSPTHLIKTRGQQVTLRCSPKSGHDTVSWYQQALGQGPQFIFQYYEEEERQRGNFPDRFSGHQFPNYSSELNVNALLLGDSALYLCASSFTSAYEQYFGPGTRLTVT.

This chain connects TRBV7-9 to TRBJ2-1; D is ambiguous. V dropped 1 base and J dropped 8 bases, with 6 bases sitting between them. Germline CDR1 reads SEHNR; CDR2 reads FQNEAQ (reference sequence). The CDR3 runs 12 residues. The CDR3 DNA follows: TGTGCCAGCAGCTTAGATACTGATGAGCAGTTCTTC. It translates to CASSLDTDEQFF.

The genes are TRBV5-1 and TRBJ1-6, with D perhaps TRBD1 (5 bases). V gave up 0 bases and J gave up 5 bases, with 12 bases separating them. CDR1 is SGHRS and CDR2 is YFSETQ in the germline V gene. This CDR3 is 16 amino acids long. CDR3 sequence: CASSLGPGGDNSPLHF. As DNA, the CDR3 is TGCGCCAGCAGCTTGGGTCCCGGGGGAGATAATTCACCCCTCCACTTT.

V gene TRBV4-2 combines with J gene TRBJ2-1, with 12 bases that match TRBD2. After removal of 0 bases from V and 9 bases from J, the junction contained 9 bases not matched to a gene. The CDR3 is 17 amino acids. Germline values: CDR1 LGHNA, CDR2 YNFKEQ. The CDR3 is CASSQDPSSGRAGEQFF. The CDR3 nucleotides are TGTGCCAGCAGCCAAGATCCGTCTAGCGGGAGGGCCGGTGAGCAGTTCTTC.

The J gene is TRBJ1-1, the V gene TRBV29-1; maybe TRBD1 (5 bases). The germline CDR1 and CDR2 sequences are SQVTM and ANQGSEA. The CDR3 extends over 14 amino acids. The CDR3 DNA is TGCAGTGCACAGGTCGATTGGGGGAACACTGAAGCTTTCTTT. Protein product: CSAQVDWGNTEAFF. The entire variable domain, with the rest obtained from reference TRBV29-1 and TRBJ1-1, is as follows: SAVISQKPSRDICQRGTSLTIQCQVDSQVTMMFWYRQQPGQSLTLIATANQGSEATYESGFVIDKFPISRPNLTFSTLTVSNMSPEDSSIYLCSAQVDWGNTEAFFGQGTRLTVV.

In nucleotides, the CDR3 is TGTGCCAGCAGCCAACCACTAGCGACGGGCACAGATACGCAGTATTTT. Protein sequence: CASSQPLATGTDTQYF. The V and J genes are TRBV3-1 (or the pseudogene TRBV3-2) and TRBJ2-3, with TRBD2 identical over 7 bases. The V gene's germline CDR1 is LGHDT and CDR2 YNNKEL (reference sequence). V trimming: 2 bases; J trimming: 1 base; junction bases outside the gene matches: 6. CDR3 size: 16 residues.

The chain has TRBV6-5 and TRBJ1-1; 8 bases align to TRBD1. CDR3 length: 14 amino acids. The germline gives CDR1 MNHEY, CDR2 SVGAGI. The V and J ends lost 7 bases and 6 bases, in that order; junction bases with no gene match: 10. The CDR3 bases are TGTGCCAGCACCTCGGGGGACAGGTTTGCTGAAGCTTTCTTT. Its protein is CASTSGDRFAEAFF.

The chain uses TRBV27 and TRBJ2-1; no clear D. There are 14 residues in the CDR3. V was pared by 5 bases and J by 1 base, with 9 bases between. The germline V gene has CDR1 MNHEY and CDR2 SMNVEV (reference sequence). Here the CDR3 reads CASSPTLSYNEQFF. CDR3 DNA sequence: TGTGCCAGCAGTCCCACACTATCCTACAATGAGCAGTTCTTC.